This is a list of T cell receptor beta chains from one sample in a study of T cells after yellow fever vaccination. TCRdb re-called the 5' RACE reads with MiXCR, one entry per CDR3 protein. The sample has about 580,000 distinct CDR3 sequences, less than 20% seen once. The specimen comprised PBMCs, sampled roughly 5 days after the first yellow fever vaccination. These receptors originate from a man aged 18 to 30 who received the YFV17D yellow fever vaccine. Both conserved end residues are part of each CDR3. D genes are given only for firm matches. Part of the rows lack a size; the others show once, few, many or a class for expanded clones.

TRBV5-4	TRBJ2-3	-	-	TGTGCCAGCAGCTTGGCAGACAGCCACTTCACAGATACGCAGTATTTT	CASSLADSHFTDTQYF
TRBV6-4	TRBJ2-3	TRBD2	many	TGTGCCAGCAGTGACGAAGCGGGGGGCACAGATACGCAGTATTTT	CASSDEAGGTDTQYF
TRBV7-3	TRBJ2-1	TRBD2	few	TGTGCCAGCAGCTACGGGGGGGGACTAGCCCCTAATGAGCAGTTCTTC	CASSYGGGLAPNEQFF
TRBV12-3/TRBV12-4	TRBJ1-5	-	few	TGTGCCAGCAGGCACGGGGATCAGCCCCAGCATTTT	CASRHGDQPQHF
TRBV9	TRBJ1-3	-	few	TGTGCCAGCAGCGTAGCGTACTCTGGAAACACCATATATTTT	CASSVAYSGNTIYF
TRBV5-1	TRBJ2-3	-	-	TGCGCCAGCAGCTTGAATCGGCCCGGCGCTGATACGCAGTATTTT	CASSLNRPGADTQYF
TRBV4-3	TRBJ2-2	-	-	TGCGCCAGCAGCCAAGAGTATGCGGACTACGGGGAGCTGTTTTTT	CASSQEYADYGELFF
TRBV5-1	TRBJ2-1	-	few	TGCGCCAGCGAAACCCAGGGTGGAAGAAACAATGAGCAGTTCTTC	CASETQGGRNNEQFF
TRBV25-1	TRBJ2-5	-	few	TGTGCCAGCAGTGAGTGGGGTAACGAAGAGACCCAGTACTTC	CASSEWGNEETQYF
TRBV6-5	TRBJ2-5	-	few	TGTGCCAGCAGTTACGACCAAGGCGAGACCCAGTACTTC	CASSYDQGETQYF
TRBV7-2	TRBJ2-5	-	-	TGTGCCAGCAGCCCCCCCCCCCAGGGAGAGACCCAGTACTTC	CASSPPPQGETQYF
TRBV6-5	TRBJ2-5	TRBD2	-	TGTGCCAGCAGTTGGAGCGGGGAGGGGGAGACCCAGTACTTC	CASSWSGEGETQYF
TRBV30	TRBJ1-3	TRBD1	-	TGTGCCTGGAGTGTAACAGGGGGAGTTTGGAACACCATATATTTT	CAWSVTGGVWNTIYF
TRBV20-1	TRBJ2-3	-	few	TGCAGTGCTAGAGAGGGCCATACAGATACGCAGTATTTT	CSAREGHTDTQYF
TRBV5-4	TRBJ2-5	-	many	TGTGCCAGCAGCTTGTATGTGGGGAGGAAGACCCAGTACTTC	CASSLYVGRKTQYF
TRBV20-1	TRBJ2-3	TRBD2	once	TGCAGTGCTTCACTAGCGGGGTTTAGTGATACGCAGTATTTT	CSASLAGFSDTQYF
TRBV9	TRBJ2-7	-	-	TGTGCCAGCAGCGTAGGCCCCGACAGCTACGAGCAGTACTTC	CASSVGPDSYEQYF
TRBV9	TRBJ1-5	-	few	TGTGCCAGCGGATCCGGGACATATAGCAATCAGCCCCAGCATTTT	CASGSGTYSNQPQHF
TRBV9	TRBJ1-2	-	-	TGTGCCAGCAGCGCTCCGGGACCCGTCAACTATGGCTACACCTTC	CASSAPGPVNYGYTF
TRBV5-1	TRBJ2-3	TRBD1	many	TGCGCCAGCAGCTTGGCGCAGGGGGCCCCCACAGATACGCAGTATTTT	CASSLAQGAPTDTQYF
TRBV5-4	TRBJ2-1	TRBD1	many	TGTGCCAGCAGTTTGGACAGGGCTAAATACAATGAGCAGTTCTTC	CASSLDRAKYNEQFF
TRBV24-1	TRBJ2-1	-	few	TGTGCCACCAGTGGTCCCCGGGGCTACAATGAGCAGTTCTTC	CATSGPRGYNEQFF
TRBV18	TRBJ2-4	TRBD2	many	TGTGCCAGCTCACCACTCCGGAGCGGGGGTGCCAAAAACATTCAGTACTTC	CASSPLRSGGAKNIQYF
TRBV4-1	TRBJ1-1	-	few	TGCGCCAGCAGCCCATATACGGGGAACACTGAAGCTTTCTTT	CASSPYTGNTEAFF
TRBV29-1	TRBJ1-1	TRBD1	few	TGCAGCGGTGGACAGGGGAACACTGAAGCTTTCTTT	CSGGQGNTEAFF
TRBV11-2	TRBJ2-7	-	-	TGTGCCAGCAGCTTACTTGGGGTCTACGAGCAGTACTTC	CASSLLGVYEQYF
TRBV6-2/TRBV6-3	TRBJ2-5	TRBD1	-	TGTGCCAGCGGGAAAGAACAGGGGATTCAAGAGACCCAGTACTTC	CASGKEQGIQETQYF
TRBV7-9	TRBJ2-1	-	few	TGTGCCAGCAGCTTAGTAAAACGGGACATACTCTACAATGAGCAGTTCTTC	CASSLVKRDILYNEQFF
TRBV19	TRBJ2-7	-	few	TGTGCCAGTAGTAGGGGCTACGGGGAGCAGTACTTC	CASSRGYGEQYF
TRBV5-1	TRBJ2-3	-	few	TGCGCCAGCAGCTTGACTCACGCCGGCACAGATACGCAGTATTTT	CASSLTHAGTDTQYF
TRBV7-9	TRBJ2-4	TRBD1	-	TGTGCCAGCAGCCCCGGACAGGGGGGAACCTTCTACATTCAGTACTTC	CASSPGQGGTFYIQYF
TRBV4-3	TRBJ1-1	-	-	TGCGCCAGCAGCGCCCGGGACGGCCTCACTGAAGCTTTCTTT	CASSARDGLTEAFF
TRBV5-6	TRBJ1-1	-	few	TGTGCCAGCGCCGGGACTTTTCAGGCGTACGCTGAAGCTTTCTTT	CASAGTFQAYAEAFF
TRBV29-1	TRBJ2-7	TRBD2	many	TGCAGCGTTGGGGTTATGCAGGGAGGGGAGCAGTACTTC	CSVGVMQGGEQYF
TRBV5-1	TRBJ2-1	TRBD2	-	TGCGCCAGCAGCTTGGCGGGAGGGTCCTTGGAGGGTGAGCAGTTCTTC	CASSLAGGSLEGEQFF
TRBV11-2	TRBJ1-2	-	-	TGTGCCAGCAGCTTAGGGGGTGCGGACAGCAACTTC	CASSLGGADSNF
TRBV5-1	TRBJ2-1	TRBD2	few	TGCGCCAGCCGCTTAGCGGGGACGATCTCCTACAATGAGCAGTTCTTC	CASRLAGTISYNEQFF
TRBV24-1	TRBJ2-1	-	-	TGTGCCACCAGTGATTTCACAGCTAATGAGCAGTTCTTC	CATSDFTANEQFF
TRBV10-3	TRBJ1-2	-	-	TGTGCCATCAGTGGACCTAGCAGGGACGGCTATGGCTACACCTTC	CAISGPSRDGYGYTF
TRBV12-3/TRBV12-4	TRBJ2-2	-	-	TGTGCCAGCAGTGTATGGAGGACCGGGGAGCTGTTTTTT	CASSVWRTGELFF
TRBV24-1	TRBJ1-3	-	many	TGTGCCACCAGTGATTTGGCAGAACCTCCTGGAAACACCATATATTTT	CATSDLAEPPGNTIYF
TRBV6-5	TRBJ1-4	-	few	TGTGCCAGCAGTCGACGGGGGGAAAAACTGTTTTTT	CASSRRGEKLFF
TRBV5-1	TRBJ2-1	TRBD2	-	TGCGCCAGCAGCTCCAGTAGGACTAGCGGGAACCATGAGCAGTTCTTC	CASSSSRTSGNHEQFF
TRBV6-5	TRBJ1-1	-	few	TGTGCCAGCAGTTACTCCCTTAGGATGAACACTGAAGCTTTCTTT	CASSYSLRMNTEAFF
TRBV3-1	TRBJ2-4	-	-	TGTGCCAGCGGTTGGACCGCCAAAAACATTCAGTACTTC	CASGWTAKNIQYF
TRBV3-1	TRBJ2-6	-	-	TGTGCCAGCAGCCCTCGGTCTGGGGCCAACGTCCTGACTTTC	CASSPRSGANVLTF
TRBV24-1	TRBJ1-2	-	few	TGTGCCACCAGTGATAGATCAGGGCTTGGCTACACCTTC	CATSDRSGLGYTF
TRBV5-6	TRBJ2-3	TRBD2	many	TGTGCCAGCAGCTTGACTAGCGGGGGGCGGGGCACAGATACGCAGTATTTT	CASSLTSGGRGTDTQYF
TRBV10-3	TRBJ2-2	-	few	TGTGCCATCCGCGCCTCACCGGGGTTGGAGGATCTCGGGGAGCTGTTTTTT	CAIRASPGLEDLGELFF
TRBV25-1	TRBJ1-5	-	few	TGTGCCAGCAGTGGTCCTTTCAATCAGCCCCAGCATTTT	CASSGPFNQPQHF
TRBV7-2	TRBJ2-1	-	many	TGTGCCAGCAGCTTAATGAATGAGCAGTTCTTC	CASSLMNEQFF
TRBV4-3	TRBJ2-2	-	-	TGCGCCAGCAGCCAAGTCAAGCTGTCCGGGGAGCTGTTTTTT	CASSQVKLSGELFF